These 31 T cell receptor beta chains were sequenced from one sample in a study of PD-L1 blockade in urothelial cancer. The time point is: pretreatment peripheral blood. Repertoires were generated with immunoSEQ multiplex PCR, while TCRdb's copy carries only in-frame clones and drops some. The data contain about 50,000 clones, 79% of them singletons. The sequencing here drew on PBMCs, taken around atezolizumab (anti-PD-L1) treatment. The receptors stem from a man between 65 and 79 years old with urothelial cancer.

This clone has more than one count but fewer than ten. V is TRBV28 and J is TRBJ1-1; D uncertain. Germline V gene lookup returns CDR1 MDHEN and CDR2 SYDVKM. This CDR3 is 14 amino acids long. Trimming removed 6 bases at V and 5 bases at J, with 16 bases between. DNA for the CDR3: TGTGCCAGCAGCCCAGGAGGGTTTAGGACTGAAGCTTTCTTT. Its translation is CASSPGGFRTEAFF.

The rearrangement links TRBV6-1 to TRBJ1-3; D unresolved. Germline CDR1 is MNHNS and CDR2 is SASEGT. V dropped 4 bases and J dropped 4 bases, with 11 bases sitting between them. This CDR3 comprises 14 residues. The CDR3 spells CASSGLRAGNTIYF. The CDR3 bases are TGTGCCAGCAGTGGATTGAGAGCCGGAAACACCATATATTTT.

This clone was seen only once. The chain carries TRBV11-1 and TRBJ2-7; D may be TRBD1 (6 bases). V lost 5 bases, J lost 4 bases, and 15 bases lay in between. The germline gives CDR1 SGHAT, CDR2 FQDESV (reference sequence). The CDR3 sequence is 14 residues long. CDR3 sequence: CASSVSLGAYEQYF. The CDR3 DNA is TGTGCCAGCAGCGTTTCCTTGGGGGCGTACGAGCAGTACTTC.

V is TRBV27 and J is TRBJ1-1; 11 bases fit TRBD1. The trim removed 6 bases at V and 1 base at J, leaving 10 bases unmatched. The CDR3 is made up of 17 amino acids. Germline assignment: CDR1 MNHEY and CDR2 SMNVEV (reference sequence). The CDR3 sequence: CASSIKGTGGPNTEAFF. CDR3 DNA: TGTGCCAGCAGCATTAAAGGGACAGGGGGACCGAACACTGAAGCTTTCTTT.

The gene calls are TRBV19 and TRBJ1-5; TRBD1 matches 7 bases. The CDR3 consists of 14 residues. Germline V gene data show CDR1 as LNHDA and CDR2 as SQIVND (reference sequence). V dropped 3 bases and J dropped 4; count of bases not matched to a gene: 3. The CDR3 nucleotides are TGTGCCAGTAGTATGGGGACAGAAAATCAGCCCCAGCATTTT. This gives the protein CASSMGTENQPQHF. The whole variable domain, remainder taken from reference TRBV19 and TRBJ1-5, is DGGITQSPKYLFRKEGQNVTLSCEQNLNHDAMYWYRQDPGQGLRLIYYSQIVNDFQKGDIAEGYSVSREKKESFPLTVTSAQKNPTAFYLCASSMGTENQPQHFGDGTRLSIL.

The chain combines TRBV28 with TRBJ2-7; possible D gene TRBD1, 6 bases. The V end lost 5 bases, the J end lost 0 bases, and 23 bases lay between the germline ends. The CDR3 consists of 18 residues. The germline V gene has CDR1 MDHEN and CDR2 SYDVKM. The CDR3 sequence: CASSRRAGGQGLSYEQYF. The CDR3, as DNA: TGTGCCAGCAGTCGGCGGGCGGGCGGGCAGGGGCTCTCCTACGAGCAGTACTTC.

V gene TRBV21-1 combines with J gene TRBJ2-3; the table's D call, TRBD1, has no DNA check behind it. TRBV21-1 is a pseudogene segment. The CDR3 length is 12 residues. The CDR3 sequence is CASSKLRTKLYF. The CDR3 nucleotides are TGTGCCAGCAGCAAGCTCAGGACAAAACTGTATTTT.

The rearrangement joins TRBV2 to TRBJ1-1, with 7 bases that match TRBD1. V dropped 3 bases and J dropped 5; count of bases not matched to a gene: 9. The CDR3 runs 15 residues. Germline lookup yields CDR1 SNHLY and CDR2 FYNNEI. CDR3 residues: CASSDDREVETEAFF. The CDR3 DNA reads TGTGCCAGCAGTGATGACAGGGAAGTGGAGACTGAAGCTTTCTTT.

The CDR3 reads CASSESGLAGRQYF. Written as DNA, the CDR3 is TGCGCCAGCAGTGAGTCGGGACTAGCGGGACGGCAGTACTTC. V is TRBV10-1 and J is TRBJ2-7, with 13 bases fitting TRBD2. CDR1 and CDR2 (germline): WNHNN, SYGVQD (reference sequence). V lost 0 bases to trimming and J lost 9 bases; unmatched junction nucleotides: 2. This CDR3 comprises 14 residues.

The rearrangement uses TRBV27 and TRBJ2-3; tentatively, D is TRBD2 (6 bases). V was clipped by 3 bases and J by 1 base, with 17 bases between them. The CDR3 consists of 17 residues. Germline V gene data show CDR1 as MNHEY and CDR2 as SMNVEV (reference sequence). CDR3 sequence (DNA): TGTGCCAGCAGTTTCCTCCCCGTGGCTAGCGGCACAGATACGCAGTATTTT. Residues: CASSFLPVASGTDTQYF.

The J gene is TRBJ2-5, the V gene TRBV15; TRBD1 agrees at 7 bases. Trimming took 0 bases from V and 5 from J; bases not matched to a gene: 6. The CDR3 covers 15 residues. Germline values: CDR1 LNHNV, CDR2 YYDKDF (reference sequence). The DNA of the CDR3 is TGTGCCACCAGCAGAGAAGAAGGGGGCGCGGAGACCCAGTACTTC. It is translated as CATSREEGGAETQYF.

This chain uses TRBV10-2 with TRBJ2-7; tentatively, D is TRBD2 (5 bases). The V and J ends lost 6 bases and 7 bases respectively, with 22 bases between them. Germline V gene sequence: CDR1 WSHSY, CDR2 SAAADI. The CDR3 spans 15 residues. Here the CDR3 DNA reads TGCGCCAGCAGGATGCCCGGAGGTTTGGGCAGGGAGCAGTACTTC. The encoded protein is CASRMPGGLGREQYF.

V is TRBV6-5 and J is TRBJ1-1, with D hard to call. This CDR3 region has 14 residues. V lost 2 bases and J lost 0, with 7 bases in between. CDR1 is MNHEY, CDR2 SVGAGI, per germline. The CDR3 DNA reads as TGTGCCAGCAGTTACCGAGGTCTGAACACTGAAGCTTTCTTT. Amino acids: CASSYRGLNTEAFF.

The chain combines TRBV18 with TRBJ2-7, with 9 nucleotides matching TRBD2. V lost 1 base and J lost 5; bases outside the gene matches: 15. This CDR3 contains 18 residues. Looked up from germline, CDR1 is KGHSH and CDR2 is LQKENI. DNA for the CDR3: TGTGCCAGCTCACCACTAGCGGGAGCCCCTGTCGCGGGCGACGAGCAGTACTTC. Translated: CASSPLAGAPVAGDEQYF.

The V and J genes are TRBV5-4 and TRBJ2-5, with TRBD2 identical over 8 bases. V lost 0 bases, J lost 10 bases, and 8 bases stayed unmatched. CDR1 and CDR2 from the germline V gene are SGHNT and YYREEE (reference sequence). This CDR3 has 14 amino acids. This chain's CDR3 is CASSLESGGPNQYF. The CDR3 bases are TGTGCCAGCAGCTTGGAGTCGGGAGGGCCGAACCAGTACTTC. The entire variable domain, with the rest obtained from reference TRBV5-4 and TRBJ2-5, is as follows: ETGVTQSPTHLIKTRGQQVTLRCSSQSGHNTVSWYQQALGQGPQFIFQYYREEENGRGNFPPRFSGLQFPNYSSELNVNALELDDSALYLCASSLESGGPNQYFGPGTRLLVL.

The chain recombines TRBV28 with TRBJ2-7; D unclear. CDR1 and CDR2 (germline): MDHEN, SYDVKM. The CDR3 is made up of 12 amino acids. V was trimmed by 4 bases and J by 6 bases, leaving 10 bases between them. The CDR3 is CASSSTSPEQYF. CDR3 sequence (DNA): TGTGCCAGCAGTTCTACCTCGCCCGAGCAGTACTTC.

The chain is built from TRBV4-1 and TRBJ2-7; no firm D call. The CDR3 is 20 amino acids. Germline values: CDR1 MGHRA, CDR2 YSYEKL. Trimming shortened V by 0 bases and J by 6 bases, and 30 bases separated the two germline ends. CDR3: CASSQDRIFNPNPQVSEQYF. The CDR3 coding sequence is TGCGCCAGCAGCCAAGACAGGATATTTAATCCCAATCCCCAAGTTTCCGAGCAGTACTTC.

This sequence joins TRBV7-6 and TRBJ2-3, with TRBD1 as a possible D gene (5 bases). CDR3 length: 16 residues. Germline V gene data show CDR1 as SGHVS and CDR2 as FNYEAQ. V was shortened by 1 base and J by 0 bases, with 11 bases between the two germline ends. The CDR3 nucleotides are TGTGCCAGCAGCTTAGGATCCAGGGCTAGCACAGATACGCAGTATTTT. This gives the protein CASSLGSRASTDTQYF.

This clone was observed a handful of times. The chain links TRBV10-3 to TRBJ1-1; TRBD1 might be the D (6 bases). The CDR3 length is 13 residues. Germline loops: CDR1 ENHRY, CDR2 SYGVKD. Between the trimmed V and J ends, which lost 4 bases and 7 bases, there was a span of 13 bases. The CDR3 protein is CAISGGGGGEAFF. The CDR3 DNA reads TGTGCCATCAGTGGAGGGGGTGGGGGTGAAGCTTTCTTT.

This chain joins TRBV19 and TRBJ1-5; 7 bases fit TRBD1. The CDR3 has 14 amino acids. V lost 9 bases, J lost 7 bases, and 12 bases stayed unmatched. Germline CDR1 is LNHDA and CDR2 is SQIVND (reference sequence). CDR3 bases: TGTGCCAGCAACAGGGGATCCTATGGGCAGCCCCAGCATTTT. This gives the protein CASNRGSYGQPQHF.

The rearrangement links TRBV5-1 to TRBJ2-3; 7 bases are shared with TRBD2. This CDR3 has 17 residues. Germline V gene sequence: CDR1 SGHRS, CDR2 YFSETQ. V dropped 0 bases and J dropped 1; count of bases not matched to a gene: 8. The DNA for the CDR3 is TGCGCCAGCAGCTTGGGCGAAGCGGGGTGGGGCACAGATACGCAGTATTTT. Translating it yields CASSLGEAGWGTDTQYF. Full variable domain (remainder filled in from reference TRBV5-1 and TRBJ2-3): KAGVTQTPRYLIKTRGQQVTLSCSPISGHRSVSWYQQTPGQGLQFLFEYFSETQRNKGNFPGRFSGRQFSNSRSEMNVSTLELGDSALYLCASSLGEAGWGTDTQYFGPGTRLTVL.

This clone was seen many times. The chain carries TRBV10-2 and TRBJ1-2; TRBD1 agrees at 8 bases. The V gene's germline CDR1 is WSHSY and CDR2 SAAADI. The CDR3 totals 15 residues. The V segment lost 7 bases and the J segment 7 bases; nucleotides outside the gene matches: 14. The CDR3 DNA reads TGCGCCAGCACCGCACCGGGACAGGAGATGGGTGGCTACACCTTC. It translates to CASTAPGQEMGGYTF.

CDR3 sequence (DNA): TGTGCCATCAGTGAGGCGACAACGCTCCCTGAAGCTTTCTTT. Its translation is CAISEATTLPEAFF. This chain links TRBV10-3 with TRBJ1-1; D call uncertain. The CDR3 covers 14 residues. Germline V gives CDR1 ENHRY, CDR2 SYGVKD. Trimming removed 2 bases at V and 6 bases at J, with 13 bases between.

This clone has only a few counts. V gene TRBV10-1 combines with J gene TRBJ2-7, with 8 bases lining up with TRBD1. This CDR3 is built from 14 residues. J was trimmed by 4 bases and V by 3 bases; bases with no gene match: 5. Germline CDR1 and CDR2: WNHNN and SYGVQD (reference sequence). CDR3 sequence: CASSDWTGRYEQYF. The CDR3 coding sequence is TGCGCCAGCAGTGACTGGACAGGGAGATACGAGCAGTACTTC.

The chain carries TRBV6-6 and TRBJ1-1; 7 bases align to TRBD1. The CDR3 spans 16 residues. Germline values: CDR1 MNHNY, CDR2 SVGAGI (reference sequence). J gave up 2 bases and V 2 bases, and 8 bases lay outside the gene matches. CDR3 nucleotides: TGTGCCAGCAGTTACGGGGGACAGCTGGGAAACACTGAAGCTTTCTTT. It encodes CASSYGGQLGNTEAFF.

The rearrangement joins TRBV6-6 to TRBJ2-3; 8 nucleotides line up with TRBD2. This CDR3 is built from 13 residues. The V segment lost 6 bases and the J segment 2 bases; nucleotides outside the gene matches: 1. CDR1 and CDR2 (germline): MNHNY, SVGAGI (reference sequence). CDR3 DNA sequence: TGTGCCAGCAGAGCGGGAGACACAGATACGCAGTATTTT. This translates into CASRAGDTDTQYF.

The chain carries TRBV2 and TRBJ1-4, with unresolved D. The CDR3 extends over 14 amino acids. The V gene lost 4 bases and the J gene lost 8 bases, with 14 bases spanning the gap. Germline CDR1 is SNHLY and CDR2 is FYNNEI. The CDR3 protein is CASSVGTRGEKLFF. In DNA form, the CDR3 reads TGTGCCAGCAGTGTAGGCACCCGAGGGGAAAAACTGTTTTTT.

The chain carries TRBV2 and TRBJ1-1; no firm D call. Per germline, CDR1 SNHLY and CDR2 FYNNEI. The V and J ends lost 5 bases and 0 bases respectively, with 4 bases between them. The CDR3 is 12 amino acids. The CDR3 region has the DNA TGTGCCAGCAGTATAGTGAACACTGAAGCTTTCTTT. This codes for CASSIVNTEAFF.

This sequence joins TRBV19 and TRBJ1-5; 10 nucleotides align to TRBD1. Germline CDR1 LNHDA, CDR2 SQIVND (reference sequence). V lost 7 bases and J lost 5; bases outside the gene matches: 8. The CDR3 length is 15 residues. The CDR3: CASKPQTGGDQPQHF. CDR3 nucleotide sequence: TGTGCCAGTAAACCCCAGACAGGGGGCGATCAGCCCCAGCATTTT.

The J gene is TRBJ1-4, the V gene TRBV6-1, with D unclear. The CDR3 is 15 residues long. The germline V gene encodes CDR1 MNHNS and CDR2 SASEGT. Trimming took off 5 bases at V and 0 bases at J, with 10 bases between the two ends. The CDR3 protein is CASSPPVATNEKLFF. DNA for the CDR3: TGTGCCAGCAGTCCGCCGGTTGCAACTAATGAAAAACTGTTTTTT.

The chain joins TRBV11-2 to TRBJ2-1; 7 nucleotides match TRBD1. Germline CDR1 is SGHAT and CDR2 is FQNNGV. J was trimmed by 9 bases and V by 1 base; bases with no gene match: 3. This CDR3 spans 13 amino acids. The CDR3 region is CASSLVQGFEQFF. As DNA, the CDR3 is TGTGCCAGCAGCTTAGTACAGGGGTTTGAGCAGTTCTTC.